This TCR beta chain was identified during a study of radiotherapy plus CTLA-4 blockade in lung cancer. The V end was cut by 6 bases, the J end by 7 bases, with 19 bases between. Germline lookup yields CDR1 SGHDT and CDR2 YYEEEE. The CDR3 consists of 14 residues. The method was immunoSEQ multiplex PCR; TCRdb's version includes in-frame clones alone and lacks a portion of them. The sample has tens of thousands of clones; under 80% are singletons. The chain combines TRBV5-6 with TRBJ1-2; perhaps TRBD1 as D (6 bases). Sequencing used peripheral blood, obtained from a patient treated with radiotherapy plus ipilimumab. This sequence originates from a human donor with non-small cell lung cancer who had stable disease on radiotherapy plus ipilimumab. CDR3 sequence: CASIGRGGGSGYTF. The CDR3 region has the DNA TGTGCCAGCATCGGCAGGGGTGGGGGTAGTGGCTACACCTTC.